This passage covers 15 T cell receptor beta chains from one sample sequenced in a study of blood T cell repertoires in COVID-19. Sequenced by immunoSEQ multiplex PCR; TCRdb stores in-frame clones only, minus some. The sample comprises approximately 280,000 clones, about 83% of which are singletons, and under 7% rests with the top ten. The sample comprised PBMCs or T cells enriched from blood (not recorded which). The receptors shown here come from a middle-aged woman who had recovered from COVID-19.

Written as DNA, the CDR3 is TGTGCCACCAGTGATCCCGGACATACCGGGGAGCTGTTTTTT. Protein sequence: CATSDPGHTGELFF. The V gene is TRBV24-1, the J gene TRBJ2-2, with D possibly matching TRBD1 (5 bases). This CDR3 is built from 14 residues. Per germline, CDR1 KGHDR and CDR2 SFDVKD. V was cut by 3 bases and J by 5 bases, with 9 bases left in between.

The chain couples TRBV28 to TRBJ2-5; perhaps TRBD1 as D (5 bases). This CDR3 has 14 residues. CDR1 MDHEN and CDR2 SYDVKM come from the germline V gene. V was clipped by 7 bases and J by 5 bases, with 17 bases between them. CDR3 DNA sequence: TGTGCCAGCACTTCTGGGGCCCCCATTGAGACCCAGTACTTC. It codes for CASTSGAPIETQYF.

This chain joins TRBV10-3 and TRBJ2-3; 8 bases are shared with TRBD2. The germline CDR1 and CDR2 sequences are ENHRY and SYGVKD. V dropped 9 bases and J dropped 4; count of bases not matched to a gene: 15. The CDR3 has 16 amino acids. CDR3 DNA: TGTGCCATATCCCGGGGGAGCGGGAGTTCACCAGATACGCAGTATTTT. This gives the protein CAISRGSGSSPDTQYF.

The rearrangement links TRBV3-1 (or the pseudogene TRBV3-2) to TRBJ2-7, with 8 bases lining up with TRBD1. The CDR3 loop spans 17 amino acids. CDR1 is LGHDT and CDR2 is YNNKEL in the germline V gene (reference sequence). Trimming at V came to 2 bases and at J to 0 bases, leaving 9 bases not matched to a gene. In nucleotides, the CDR3 is TGTGCCAGCAGCCAAACAAAGACAGGGGTCATCTCCTACGAGCAGTACTTC. The encoded protein is CASSQTKTGVISYEQYF.

The chain is built from TRBV5-1 and TRBJ1-1; TRBD1 is a possible D gene (6 bases). Germline values: CDR1 SGHRS, CDR2 YFSETQ. V was shortened by 4 bases and J by 0 bases, with 10 bases between the two germline ends. The CDR3 is made up of 14 amino acids. CDR3 in DNA: TGCGCCAGCAGCGAACAGGGCATGAACACTGAAGCTTTCTTT. This translates into CASSEQGMNTEAFF.

Ten or more counts support this clone. CDR3 nucleotide sequence: TGTGCCAGCAGCTTAGGAGGAGCGAGGTTAACAGATACGCAGTATTTT. This sequence encodes CASSLGGARLTDTQYF. The chain couples TRBV11-2 to TRBJ2-3; D remains unclear. CDR3 length: 16 amino acids. Trimming removed 1 base at V and 3 bases at J, with 14 bases between. Germline CDR1 is SGHAT and CDR2 is FQNNGV.

In this sample, this clone turned up once. This chain links TRBV3-1 (or the pseudogene TRBV3-2) with TRBJ2-1; D is undetermined. Trimming cost V 1 base and J 5 bases, with 12 bases left between them. Germline lookup yields CDR1 LGHDT and CDR2 YNNKEL (reference sequence). This CDR3 region has 15 residues. In DNA, the CDR3 is TGTGCCAGCAGCCAAGGACTGGCTCTGCACAATGAGCAGTTCTTC. It is translated as CASSQGLALHNEQFF.

The chain recombines TRBV28 with TRBJ1-2; tentatively, D is TRBD1 (6 bases). Germline CDR1 and CDR2: MDHEN and SYDVKM. V was shortened by 6 bases and J by 5 bases, with 25 bases between the two germline ends. This CDR3 has 17 residues. The CDR3 sequence: CASSTPGTSPRYYGYTF. The DNA of the CDR3 is TGTGCCAGCAGCACACCCGGGACAAGCCCTAGATATTATGGCTACACCTTC.

The V gene is TRBV4-3, the J gene TRBJ1-2, with D possibly TRBD1 on 6 matching bases. This CDR3 has 17 residues. The germline V gene has CDR1 LGHNA and CDR2 YSLEER. Trimming removed 0 bases from V and 0 bases from J, with 14 bases in between. CDR3 bases: TGCGCCAGCAGCCAAGAATTGGGAGGGGGAGCTAACTATGGCTACACCTTC. This codes for CASSQELGGGANYGYTF.

The chain employs TRBV29-1 and TRBJ2-5, with TRBD1 matching over 7 bases. Germline V gene data show CDR1 as SQVTM and CDR2 as ANQGSEA. The CDR3 runs to 12 residues. V was clipped by 7 bases and J by 2 bases; unmatched bases: 4. The DNA for the CDR3 is TGCAGCGACCTGGGACAGCAAGAGACCCAGTACTTC. It yields the protein CSDLGQQETQYF.

The chain is built from TRBV7-9 and TRBJ1-4, with D tentatively TRBD1 (6 bases). CDR3 length: 16 residues. CDR1 is SEHNR, CDR2 FQNEAQ, per germline (reference sequence). Trimming pared 3 bases from V and 5 bases from J, leaving 16 bases between. In DNA form, the CDR3 reads TGTGCCAGCAGCTTCCTTCCGACAGGCCAGAATGAAAAACTGTTTTTT. Protein sequence: CASSFLPTGQNEKLFF.

V is TRBV5-4 and J is TRBJ2-7, with 7 bases matching TRBD2. Germline trimming cut 0 bases from V and 3 bases from J; bases unmatched to any gene: 3. The germline CDR1 and CDR2 sequences are SGHNT and YYREEE (reference sequence). This CDR3 contains 14 residues. In nucleotides, the CDR3 is TGTGCCAGCAGCTTGGGGCTAGCGGACTACGAGCAGTACTTC. Protein sequence: CASSLGLADYEQYF.

The rearrangement links TRBV30 to TRBJ2-5, with 9 bases that match TRBD1. The J segment lost 4 bases and the V segment lost 0 bases, leaving 3 bases of the junction unmatched. Germline-derived CDR1 and CDR2 are GTSNPN and SVGIG (reference sequence). This CDR3 region has 14 residues. CDR3 coding DNA: TGTGCCTGGAGTGTAGGACAGGGGTTAGAGACCCAGTACTTC. Protein: CAWSVGQGLETQYF.

The gene calls are TRBV27 and TRBJ1-6; 10 bases line up with TRBD1. The J segment lost 7 bases and the V segment lost 5 bases, leaving 8 bases of the junction unmatched. The CDR3 is made up of 16 amino acids. Germline loops: CDR1 MNHEY, CDR2 SMNVEV (reference sequence). The DNA of the CDR3 is TGTGCCAGCAGTACCCCGGGACAGGGGAAGAATTCACCCCTCCACTTT. Protein sequence: CASSTPGQGKNSPLHF.

This chain joins TRBV15 and TRBJ1-5, with a possible D match to TRBD1 (5 bases). Germline CDR1 and CDR2: LNHNV and YYDKDF (reference sequence). The CDR3 is 14 amino acids. Trimming shortened V by 0 bases and J by 6 bases, and 9 bases separated the two germline ends. This chain's CDR3 is CATSRDEGAQPQHF. In DNA, the CDR3 is TGTGCCACCAGCAGAGATGAAGGGGCTCAGCCCCAGCATTTT.